The 15 T cell receptor beta chains below come from one sample, sequenced in a study of cytomegalovirus exposure and HLA in healthy donors. Primers included in the PCR were 60 Vbeta and 13 Jbeta primers. Assay used: immunoSEQ multiplex PCR; TCRdb lists only in-frame clones, some missing. Seen here are about 130,000 clones, around 74% observed once, and the top ten hold around 7%. The sequencing sample was made of PBMCs. All receptors derive from a middle-aged man in good health and CMV-seropositive.

The chain recombines TRBV6-5 with TRBJ2-7; maybe TRBD1 (6 bases). This CDR3 contains 11 residues. V was cut by 8 bases and J by 3 bases, with 8 bases left in between. Per the germline V gene, CDR1 is MNHEY and CDR2 is SVGAGI. The CDR3 DNA reads as TGTGCCAGCCGAGGGGGCTACGAGCAGTACTTC. Its translation is CASRGGYEQYF.

V and J are TRBV4-1 and TRBJ2-2, with D perhaps matching TRBD2 (6 bases). Germline assignment: CDR1 MGHRA and CDR2 YSYEKL. The CDR3 spans 17 residues. V lost 4 bases and J lost 2, with 17 bases in between. For the CDR3, the DNA is TGCGCCAGCAGCCCCCTTATAGGTGCGGGAAACACCGGGGAGCTGTTTTTT. Its translation: CASSPLIGAGNTGELFF.

The chain combines TRBV30 with TRBJ2-2; the D gene is possibly TRBD1 (6 bases). V lost 2 bases and J lost 4, with 17 bases in between. This CDR3 contains 16 residues. Per germline, CDR1 GTSNPN and CDR2 SVGIG (reference sequence). CDR3 in amino acids: CAWSRVDRLTTGELFF. In DNA, the CDR3 is TGTGCCTGGAGTAGAGTCGACAGGCTCACCACCGGGGAGCTGTTTTTT.

About this clone itself: Sequence at one end of the junction differs from germline and may be a read error. This specimen includes other DNA sequences encoding the same CDR3. J is TRBJ1-5 and V is TRBV19; maybe TRBD1 (6 bases). The length of the CDR3 is 15 residues. The germline gives CDR1 LNHDA, CDR2 SQIVND (reference sequence). The chain's CDR3 is CASSMDSPGNQPQHF. CDR3 DNA: TGCGCCAGTAGTATGGACAGCCCAGGGAATCAGCCCCAGCATTTT.

The chain combines TRBV18 with TRBJ2-1, with TRBD2 matching over 8 bases. Trimming cost V 6 bases and J 6 bases; bases outside gene matches: 10. CDR1 and CDR2 (germline): KGHSH, LQKENI. CDR3 size: 15 residues. Here the CDR3 DNA reads TGTGCCAGCTCCCAGGTCGTTGCGGGAGGCAATGAGCAGTTCTTC. It specifies CASSQVVAGGNEQFF.

The chain employs TRBV30 and TRBJ1-4, with unresolved D. V dropped 2 bases and J dropped 7 bases, with 8 bases sitting between them. Germline-derived CDR1 and CDR2 are GTSNPN and SVGIG (reference sequence). The CDR3 is 12 amino acids. CDR3 DNA: TGTGCCTGGAGTATCCGTTCTGAAAAACTGTTTTTT. Amino acids: CAWSIRSEKLFF.

This clone was picked up a small number of times. This chain connects TRBV5-1 to TRBJ2-7; no clear D gene. The V gene lost 0 bases and the J gene lost 0 bases, with 7 bases spanning the gap. There are 14 residues in the CDR3. Germline CDR1 reads SGHRS; CDR2 reads YFSETQ. The CDR3 bases are TGCGCCAGCAGCTTGGAAACGGTCTCCTACGAGCAGTACTTC. It is translated as CASSLETVSYEQYF.

The V gene is TRBV27, the J gene TRBJ2-2; TRBD1 is a possible D gene (6 bases). The CDR3 is 14 amino acids. The ends were cut back, 5 bases at V and 3 bases at J, with 10 bases in the middle. CDR1 and CDR2 (germline): MNHEY, SMNVEV (reference sequence). Here the CDR3 DNA reads TGTGCCAGCAGTGCCAGGGGCGACACCGGGGAGCTGTTTTTT. This encodes CASSARGDTGELFF.

This chain joins TRBV2 and TRBJ1-1; maybe TRBD1 (5 bases). This CDR3 is built from 13 residues. V lost 6 bases to trimming and J lost 4 bases, with 12 bases between them. Per the germline V gene, CDR1 is SNHLY and CDR2 is FYNNEI. The CDR3 sequence: CASSSGGGTEAFF. In DNA form, the CDR3 reads TGTGCCAGCAGCTCCGGGGGAGGCACTGAAGCTTTCTTT.

V usage is TRBV5-1 and J usage is TRBJ2-5; D is unclear. V was shortened by 2 bases and J by 1 base, with 9 bases between the two germline ends. This CDR3 comprises 14 residues. Germline loops: CDR1 SGHRS, CDR2 YFSETQ. CDR3 loop: CASSFSGFQETQYF. The CDR3 bases are TGCGCCAGCAGCTTTTCAGGCTTCCAAGAGACCCAGTACTTC.

V is TRBV30 and J is TRBJ1-1; D unresolved. Germline values: CDR1 GTSNPN, CDR2 SVGIG (reference sequence). The CDR3 consists of 13 residues. Trimming cost V 7 bases and J 4 bases, with 16 bases left between them. CDR3 in amino acids: CAFPLSRATEAFF. The CDR3 DNA reads TGTGCCTTTCCGCTTTCGAGGGCCACTGAAGCTTTCTTT. Full variable domain (remainder filled in from reference TRBV30 and TRBJ1-1): SQTIHQWPATLVQPVGSPLSLECTVEGTSNPNLYWYRQAAGRGLQLLFYSVGIGQISSEVPQNLSASRPQDRQFILSSKKLLLSDSGFYLCAFPLSRATEAFFGQGTRLTVV.

This clone was counted only a few times. This chain joins TRBV4-2 and TRBJ1-2; 8 bases are shared with TRBD1. V trimming: 0 bases; J trimming: 4 bases; junction bases outside the gene matches: 7. Looked up from germline, CDR1 is LGHNA and CDR2 is YNFKEQ. This CDR3 has 16 residues. The CDR3 loop reads CASSQDRPDRAYGYTF. The CDR3 DNA reads TGTGCCAGCAGCCAAGATCGTCCGGACAGGGCCTATGGCTACACCTTC.

CDR3 nucleotide sequence: TGTGCCAGCTCACCAGGAGTATTAAGACCAGATACGCAGTATTTT. It yields the protein CASSPGVLRPDTQYF. The J gene is TRBJ2-3, the V gene TRBV18; D ambiguous. Trimming shortened V by 2 bases and J by 4 bases, and 13 bases separated the two germline ends. Looked up from germline, CDR1 is KGHSH and CDR2 is LQKENI. There are 15 residues in the CDR3.

This chain links TRBV28 with TRBJ2-7; D is possibly TRBD1 (5 bases). The CDR3 totals 15 residues. Trimming removed 6 bases at V and 0 bases at J, with 15 bases between. Looked up from germline, CDR1 is MDHEN and CDR2 is SYDVKM. The CDR3 spells CASRFQGLSSYEQYF. CDR3 DNA: TGTGCCAGCAGGTTCCAGGGCTTAAGCTCCTACGAGCAGTACTTC.

The CDR3 DNA reads TGTGCCAGCAGCTTAGTTTCTTGGGGGGGGATGAACACTGAAGCTTTCTTT. The encoded protein is CASSLVSWGGMNTEAFF. The chain has TRBV7-8 and TRBJ1-1; perhaps TRBD1 as D (5 bases). The CDR3 extends over 17 amino acids. CDR1 is SGHVS, CDR2 FQNEAQ, per germline. V lost 1 base to trimming and J lost 0 bases, with 15 bases between them.